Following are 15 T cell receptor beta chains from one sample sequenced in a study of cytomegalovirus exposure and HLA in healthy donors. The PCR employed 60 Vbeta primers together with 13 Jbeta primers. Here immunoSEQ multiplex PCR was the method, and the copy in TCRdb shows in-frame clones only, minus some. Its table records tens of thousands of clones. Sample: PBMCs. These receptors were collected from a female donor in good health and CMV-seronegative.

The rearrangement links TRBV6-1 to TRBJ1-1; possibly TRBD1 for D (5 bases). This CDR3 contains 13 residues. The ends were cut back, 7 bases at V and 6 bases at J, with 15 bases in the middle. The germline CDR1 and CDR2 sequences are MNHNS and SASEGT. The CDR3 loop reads CASTPGGWAEAFF. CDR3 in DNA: TGTGCCAGCACCCCGGGGGGATGGGCTGAAGCTTTCTTT.

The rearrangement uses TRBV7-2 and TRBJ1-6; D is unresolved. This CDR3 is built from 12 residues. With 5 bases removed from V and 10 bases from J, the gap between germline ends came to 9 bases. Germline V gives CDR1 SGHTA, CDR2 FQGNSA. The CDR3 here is CASSRLASPLHF. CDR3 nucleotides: TGTGCCAGCAGCCGCTTAGCCTCACCCCTCCACTTT.

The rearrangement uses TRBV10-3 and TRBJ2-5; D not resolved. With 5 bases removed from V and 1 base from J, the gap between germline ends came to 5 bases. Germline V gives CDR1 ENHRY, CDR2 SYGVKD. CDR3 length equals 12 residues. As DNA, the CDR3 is TGTGCCATCAGTAGTAGCCAAGAGACCCAGTACTTC. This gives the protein CAISSSQETQYF.

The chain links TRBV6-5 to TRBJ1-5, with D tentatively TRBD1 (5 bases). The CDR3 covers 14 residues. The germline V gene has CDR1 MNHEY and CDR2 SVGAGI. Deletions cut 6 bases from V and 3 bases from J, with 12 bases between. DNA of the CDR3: TGTGCCAGCAGCCGGGGGAGCCCCAATCAGCCCCAGCATTTT. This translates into CASSRGSPNQPQHF.

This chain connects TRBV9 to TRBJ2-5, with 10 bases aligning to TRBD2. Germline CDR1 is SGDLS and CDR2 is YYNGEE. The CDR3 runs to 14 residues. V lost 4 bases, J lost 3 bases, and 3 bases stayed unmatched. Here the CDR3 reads CASSSGLAEETQYF. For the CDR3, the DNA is TGTGCCAGCAGCTCCGGACTAGCGGAAGAGACCCAGTACTTC.

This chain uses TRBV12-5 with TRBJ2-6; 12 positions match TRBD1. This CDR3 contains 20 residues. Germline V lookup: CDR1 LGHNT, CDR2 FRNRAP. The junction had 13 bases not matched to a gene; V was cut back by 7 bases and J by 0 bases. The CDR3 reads CASAQNPGQGALSGANVLTF. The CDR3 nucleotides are TGTGCTAGTGCCCAGAACCCGGGACAGGGGGCCCTCTCTGGGGCCAACGTCCTGACTTTC.

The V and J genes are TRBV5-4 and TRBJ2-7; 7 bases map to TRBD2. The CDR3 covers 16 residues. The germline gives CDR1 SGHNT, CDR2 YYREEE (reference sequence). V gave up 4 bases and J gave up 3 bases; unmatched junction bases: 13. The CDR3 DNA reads TGTGCCAGCAGCGGGGGGGGTGCCCTGGGGGACTACGAGCAGTACTTC. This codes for CASSGGGALGDYEQYF.

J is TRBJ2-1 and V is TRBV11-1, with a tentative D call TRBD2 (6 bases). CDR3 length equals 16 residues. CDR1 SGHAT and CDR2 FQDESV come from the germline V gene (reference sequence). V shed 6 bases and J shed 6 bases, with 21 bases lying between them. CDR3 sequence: CASREGWGDIFNEQFF. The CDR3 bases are TGTGCCAGCAGGGAGGGATGGGGGGATATCTTCAATGAGCAGTTCTTC. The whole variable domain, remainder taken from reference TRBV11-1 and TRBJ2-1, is EAEVAQSPRYKITEKSQAVAFWCDPISGHATLYWYRQILGQGPELLVQFQDESVVDDSQLPKDRFSAERLKGVDSTLKIQPAELGDSAMYLCASREGWGDIFNEQFFGPGTRLTVL.

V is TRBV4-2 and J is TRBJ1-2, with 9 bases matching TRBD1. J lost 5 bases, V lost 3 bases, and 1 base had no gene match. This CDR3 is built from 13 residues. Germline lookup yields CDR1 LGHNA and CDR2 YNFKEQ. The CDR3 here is CASSQGQGYGYTF. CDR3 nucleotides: TGTGCCAGCAGCCAGGGACAGGGTTATGGCTACACCTTC.

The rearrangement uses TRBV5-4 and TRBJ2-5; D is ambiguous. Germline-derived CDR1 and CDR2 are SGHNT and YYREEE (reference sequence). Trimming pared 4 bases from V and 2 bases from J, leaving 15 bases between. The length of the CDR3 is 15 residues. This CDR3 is CASSLRGNIQETQYF. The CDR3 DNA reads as TGTGCCAGCAGCCTACGCGGTAACATACAAGAGACCCAGTACTTC.

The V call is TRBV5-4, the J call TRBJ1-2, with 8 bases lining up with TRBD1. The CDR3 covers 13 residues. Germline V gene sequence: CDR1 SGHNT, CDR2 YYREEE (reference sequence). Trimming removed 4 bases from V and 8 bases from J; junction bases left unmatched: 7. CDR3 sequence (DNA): TGTGCCAGCAGCCCGGGACAGGCTCAAGGCTACACCTTC. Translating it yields CASSPGQAQGYTF.

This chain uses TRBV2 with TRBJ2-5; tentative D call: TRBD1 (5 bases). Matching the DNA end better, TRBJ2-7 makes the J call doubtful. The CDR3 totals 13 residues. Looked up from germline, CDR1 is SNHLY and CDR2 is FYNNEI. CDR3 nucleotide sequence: TGTGCCAGCAGACAGGAAAGCTCCTACGAGCAGTACTTC. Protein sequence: CASRQESSYEQYF.

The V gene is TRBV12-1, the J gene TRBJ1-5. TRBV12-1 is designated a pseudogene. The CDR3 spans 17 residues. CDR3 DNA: TGTGCCAGCAGCTTGCCCGAGAGGGTAAGGCCCAATCAGCCCCAGCATTTT. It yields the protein CASSLPERVRPNQPQHF.

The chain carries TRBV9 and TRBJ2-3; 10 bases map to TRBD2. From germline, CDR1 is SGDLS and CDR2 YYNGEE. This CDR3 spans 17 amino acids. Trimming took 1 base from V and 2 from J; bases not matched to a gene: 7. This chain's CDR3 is CASSVPSGGQNTDTQYF. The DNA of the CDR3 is TGTGCCAGCAGCGTACCTAGCGGGGGCCAAAACACAGATACGCAGTATTTT.

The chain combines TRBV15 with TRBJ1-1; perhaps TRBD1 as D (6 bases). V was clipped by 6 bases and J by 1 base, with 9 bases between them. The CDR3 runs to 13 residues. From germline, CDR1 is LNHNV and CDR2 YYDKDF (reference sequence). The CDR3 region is CATRDRPNTEAFF. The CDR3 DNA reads TGTGCCACCAGAGACAGGCCGAACACTGAAGCTTTCTTT. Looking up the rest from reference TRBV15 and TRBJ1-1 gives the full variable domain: DAMVIQNPRYQVTQFGKPVTLSCSQTLNHNVMYWYQQKSSQAPKLLFHYYDKDFNNEADTPDNFQSRRPNTSFCFLDIRSPGLGDTAMYLCATRDRPNTEAFFGQGTRLTVV.